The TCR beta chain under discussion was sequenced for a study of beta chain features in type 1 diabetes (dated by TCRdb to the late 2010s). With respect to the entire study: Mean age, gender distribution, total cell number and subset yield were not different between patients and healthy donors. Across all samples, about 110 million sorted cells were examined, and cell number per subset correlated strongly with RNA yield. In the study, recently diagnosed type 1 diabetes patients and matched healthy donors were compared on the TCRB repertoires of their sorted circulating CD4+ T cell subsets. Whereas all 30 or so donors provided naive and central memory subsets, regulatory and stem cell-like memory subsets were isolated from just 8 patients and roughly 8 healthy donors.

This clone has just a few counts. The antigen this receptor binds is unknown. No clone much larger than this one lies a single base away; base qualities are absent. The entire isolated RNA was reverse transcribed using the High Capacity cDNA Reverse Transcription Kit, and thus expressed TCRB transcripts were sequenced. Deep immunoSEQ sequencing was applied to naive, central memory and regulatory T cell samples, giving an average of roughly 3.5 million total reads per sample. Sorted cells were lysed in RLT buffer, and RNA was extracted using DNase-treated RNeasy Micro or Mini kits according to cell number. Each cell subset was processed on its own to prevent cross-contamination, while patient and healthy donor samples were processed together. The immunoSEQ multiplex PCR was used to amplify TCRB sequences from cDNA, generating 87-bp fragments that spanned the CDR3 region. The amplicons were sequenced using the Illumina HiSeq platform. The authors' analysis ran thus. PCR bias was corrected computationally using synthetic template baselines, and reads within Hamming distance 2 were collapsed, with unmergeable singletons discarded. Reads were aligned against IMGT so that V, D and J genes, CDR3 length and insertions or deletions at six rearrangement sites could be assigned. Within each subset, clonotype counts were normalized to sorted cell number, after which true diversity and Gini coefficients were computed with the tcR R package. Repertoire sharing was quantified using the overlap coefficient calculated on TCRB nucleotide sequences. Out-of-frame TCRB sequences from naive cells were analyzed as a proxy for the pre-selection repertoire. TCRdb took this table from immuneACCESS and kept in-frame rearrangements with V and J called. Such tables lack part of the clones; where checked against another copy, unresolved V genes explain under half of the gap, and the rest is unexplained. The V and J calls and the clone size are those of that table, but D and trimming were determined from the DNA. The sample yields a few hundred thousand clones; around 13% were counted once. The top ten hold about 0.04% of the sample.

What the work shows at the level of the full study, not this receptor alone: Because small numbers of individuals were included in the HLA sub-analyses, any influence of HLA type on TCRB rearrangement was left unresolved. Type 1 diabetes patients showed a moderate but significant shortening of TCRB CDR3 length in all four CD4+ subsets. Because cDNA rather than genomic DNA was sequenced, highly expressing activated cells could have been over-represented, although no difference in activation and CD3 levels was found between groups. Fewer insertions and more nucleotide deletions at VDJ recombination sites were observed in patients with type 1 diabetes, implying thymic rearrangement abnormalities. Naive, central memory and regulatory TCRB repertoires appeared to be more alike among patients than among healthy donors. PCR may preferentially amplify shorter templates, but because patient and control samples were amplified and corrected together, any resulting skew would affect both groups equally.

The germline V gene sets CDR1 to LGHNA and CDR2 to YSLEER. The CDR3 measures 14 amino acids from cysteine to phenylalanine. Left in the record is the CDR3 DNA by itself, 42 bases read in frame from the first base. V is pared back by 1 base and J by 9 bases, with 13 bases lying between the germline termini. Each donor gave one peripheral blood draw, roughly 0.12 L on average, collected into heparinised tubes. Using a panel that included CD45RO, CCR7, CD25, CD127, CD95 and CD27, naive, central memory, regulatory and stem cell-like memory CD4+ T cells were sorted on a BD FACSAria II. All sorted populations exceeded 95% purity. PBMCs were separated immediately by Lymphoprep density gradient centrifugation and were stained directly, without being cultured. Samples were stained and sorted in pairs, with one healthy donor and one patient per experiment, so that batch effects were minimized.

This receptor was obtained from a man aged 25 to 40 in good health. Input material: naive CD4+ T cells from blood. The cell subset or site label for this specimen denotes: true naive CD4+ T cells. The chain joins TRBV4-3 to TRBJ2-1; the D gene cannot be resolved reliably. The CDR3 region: CASSQVGVSREQFF. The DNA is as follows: TGCGCCAGCAGCCAAGTTGGGGTTAGCCGTGAGCAGTTCTTC.